The following is a TCR beta chain sequence with its context. What it binds is unknown. V was shortened by 5 bases and J by 4 bases, with 14 bases between the two germline ends. Germline V lookup: CDR1 MNHEY, CDR2 SMNVEV (reference sequence). The length of the CDR3 is 15 residues. The data were obtained in a study of shared clonotypes between healthy human individuals. Study-wide points: A reduction in generation probabilities was seen for non-shared clonotypes relative to those shared by all four donors.

This table comes from immunoSEQ multiplex PCR, and its TCRdb copy is limited to in-frame clones, with some not included. The sample has some 2,100,000 clones, approximately 94% seen once. In the naive CD8 group, cells lacked CD45RO and were positively selected for CCR7, so terminally differentiated effector memory CD45RA+ cells were left out. The receptor was derived from a man aged 18 to 30 in good health. Some clones in this sample may be carry-over from other donors' samples. The chain joins TRBV27 to TRBJ2-2; D call uncertain. The sample taken for sequencing was naive CD8+ T cells from PBMCs. CDR3 sequence reads: CASSPAIGFTGELFF. In DNA, the CDR3 is TGTGCCAGCAGTCCCGCAATAGGATTCACCGGGGAGCTGTTTTTT.